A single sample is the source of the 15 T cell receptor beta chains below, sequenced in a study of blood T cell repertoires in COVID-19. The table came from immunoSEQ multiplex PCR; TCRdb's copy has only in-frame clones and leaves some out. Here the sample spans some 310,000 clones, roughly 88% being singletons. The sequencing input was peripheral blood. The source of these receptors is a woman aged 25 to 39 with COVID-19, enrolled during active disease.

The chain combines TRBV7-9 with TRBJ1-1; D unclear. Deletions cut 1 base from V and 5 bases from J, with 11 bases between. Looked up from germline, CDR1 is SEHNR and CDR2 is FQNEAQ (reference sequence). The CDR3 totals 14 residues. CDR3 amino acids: CASSLEPGATEAFF. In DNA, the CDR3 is TGTGCCAGCAGCTTAGAACCGGGAGCGACTGAAGCTTTCTTT.

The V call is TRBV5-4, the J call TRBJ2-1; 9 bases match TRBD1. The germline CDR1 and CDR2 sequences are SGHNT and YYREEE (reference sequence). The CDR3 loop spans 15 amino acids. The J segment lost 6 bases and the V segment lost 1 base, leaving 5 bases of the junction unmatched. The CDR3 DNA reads TGTGCCAGCAGCTTGTGGACAGGGGCGCCCAATGAGCAGTTCTTC. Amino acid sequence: CASSLWTGAPNEQFF.

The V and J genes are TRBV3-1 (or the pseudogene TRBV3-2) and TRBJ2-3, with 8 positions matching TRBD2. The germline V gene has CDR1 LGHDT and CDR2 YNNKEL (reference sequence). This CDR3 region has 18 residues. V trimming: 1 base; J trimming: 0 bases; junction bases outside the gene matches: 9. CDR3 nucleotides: TGTGCCAGCAGCCAAGGGCCACTAGCGGAATCTAGCACAGATACGCAGTATTTT. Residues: CASSQGPLAESSTDTQYF.

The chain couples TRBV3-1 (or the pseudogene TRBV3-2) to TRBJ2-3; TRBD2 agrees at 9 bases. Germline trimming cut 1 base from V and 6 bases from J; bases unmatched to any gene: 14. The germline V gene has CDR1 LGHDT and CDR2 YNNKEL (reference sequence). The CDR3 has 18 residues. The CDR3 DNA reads TGTGCCAGCAGCCAAGCACCAAGAGCTAGCGGGATGGTGGATACGCAGTATTTT. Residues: CASSQAPRASGMVDTQYF.

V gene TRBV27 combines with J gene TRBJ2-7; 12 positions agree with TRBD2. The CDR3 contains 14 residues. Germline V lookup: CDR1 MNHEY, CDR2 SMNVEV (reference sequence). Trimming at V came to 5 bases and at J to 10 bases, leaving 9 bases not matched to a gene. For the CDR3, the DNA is TGTGCCAGCAGTCTCGGACTAGCGGGGCCTTCCCAGTACTTC. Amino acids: CASSLGLAGPSQYF.

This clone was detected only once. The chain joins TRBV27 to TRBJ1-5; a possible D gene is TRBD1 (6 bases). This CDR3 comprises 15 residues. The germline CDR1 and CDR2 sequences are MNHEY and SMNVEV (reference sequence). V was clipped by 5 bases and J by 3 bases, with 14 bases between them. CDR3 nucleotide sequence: TGTGCCAGCAGTCCGACCCGGGACAACAATCAGCCCCAGCATTTT. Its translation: CASSPTRDNNQPQHF.

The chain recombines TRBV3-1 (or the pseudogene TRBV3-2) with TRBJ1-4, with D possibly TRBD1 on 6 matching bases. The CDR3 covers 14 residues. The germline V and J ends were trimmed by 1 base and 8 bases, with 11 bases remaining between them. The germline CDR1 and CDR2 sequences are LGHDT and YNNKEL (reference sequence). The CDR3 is CASSQAGTSEKLFF. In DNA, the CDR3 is TGTGCCAGCAGCCAAGCTGGGACATCGGAAAAACTGTTTTTT.

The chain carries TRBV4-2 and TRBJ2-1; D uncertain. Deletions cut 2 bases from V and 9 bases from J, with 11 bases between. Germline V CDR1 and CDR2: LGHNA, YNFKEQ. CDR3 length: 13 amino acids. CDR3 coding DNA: TGTGCCAGCAGCCAATCCAGGCAGGCTGAGCAGTTCTTC. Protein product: CASSQSRQAEQFF.

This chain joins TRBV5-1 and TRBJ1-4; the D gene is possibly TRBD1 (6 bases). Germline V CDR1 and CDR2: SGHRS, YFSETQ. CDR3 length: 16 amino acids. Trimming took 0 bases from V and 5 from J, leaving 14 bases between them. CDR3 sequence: CASSLDGQQSNEKLFF. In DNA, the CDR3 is TGCGCCAGCAGCTTGGACGGACAGCAGTCAAATGAAAAACTGTTTTTT.

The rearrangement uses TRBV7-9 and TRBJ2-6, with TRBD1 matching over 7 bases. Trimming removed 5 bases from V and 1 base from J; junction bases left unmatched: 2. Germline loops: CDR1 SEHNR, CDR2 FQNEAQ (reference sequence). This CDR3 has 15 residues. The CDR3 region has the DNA TGTGCCAGCAGCCGGGACAGATCTGGGGCCAACGTCCTGACTTTC. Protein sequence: CASSRDRSGANVLTF.

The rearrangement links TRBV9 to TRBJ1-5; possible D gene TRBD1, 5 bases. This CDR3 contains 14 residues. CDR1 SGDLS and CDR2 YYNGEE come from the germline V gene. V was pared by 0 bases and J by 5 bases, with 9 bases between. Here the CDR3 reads CASSVGSGDQPQHF. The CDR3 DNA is TGTGCCAGCAGCGTAGGGTCGGGGGATCAGCCCCAGCATTTT.

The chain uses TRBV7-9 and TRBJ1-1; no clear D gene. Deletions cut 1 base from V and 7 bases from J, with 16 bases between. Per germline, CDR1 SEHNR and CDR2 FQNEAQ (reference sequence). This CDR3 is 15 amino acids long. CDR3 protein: CASSLGGGQKVEAFF. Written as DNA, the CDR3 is TGTGCCAGCAGCTTAGGGGGAGGGCAAAAGGTTGAAGCTTTCTTT.

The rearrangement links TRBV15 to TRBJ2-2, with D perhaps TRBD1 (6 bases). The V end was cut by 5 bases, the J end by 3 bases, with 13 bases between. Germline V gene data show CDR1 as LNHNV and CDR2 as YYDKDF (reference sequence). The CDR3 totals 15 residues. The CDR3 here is CATSVQGPDTGELFF. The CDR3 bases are TGTGCCACCAGCGTACAGGGACCGGACACCGGGGAGCTGTTTTTT.

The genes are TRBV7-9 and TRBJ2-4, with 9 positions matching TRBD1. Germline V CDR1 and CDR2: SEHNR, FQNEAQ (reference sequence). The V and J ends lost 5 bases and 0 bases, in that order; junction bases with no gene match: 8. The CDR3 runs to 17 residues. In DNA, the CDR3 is TGTGCCAGCAGCCCATCTGACAGGGGGGAAGCCAAAAACATTCAGTACTTC. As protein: CASSPSDRGEAKNIQYF.

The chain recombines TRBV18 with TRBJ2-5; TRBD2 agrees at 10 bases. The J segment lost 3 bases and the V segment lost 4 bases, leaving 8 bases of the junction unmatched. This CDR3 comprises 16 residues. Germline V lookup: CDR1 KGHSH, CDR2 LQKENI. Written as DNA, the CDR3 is TGTGCCAGCTCACAAGATAGACTAGCGGGTGAAGAGACCCAGTACTTC. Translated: CASSQDRLAGEETQYF.